These T cell receptor beta chains were read from a single sample in a study of cytomegalovirus exposure and HLA in healthy donors. TCRdb's table, derived via immunoSEQ multiplex PCR, lists solely in-frame clones and lacks some. The sample records under 95,000 clones, 60% to 85% being singletons. Sequenced: PBMCs. All receptors come from a male donor in good health and CMV-seronegative. Both conserved end residues are part of each CDR3. A D gene is named only where the DNA matches it firmly. Where a row states a size, it is once, few, many or the class of an expanded clone; other rows omit it.

>TRBJ1-5|.|TRBV7-8|.
CASSALGGGHQPQHF
TGTGCCAGCAGCGCATTGGGGGGGGGTCATCAGCCCCAGCATTTT
>TRBJ2-2|.|TRBV19|.
CASKSGATNTGELFF
TGTGCCAGTAAATCGGGAGCGACGAACACCGGGGAGCTGTTTTTT
>TRBJ1-3|.|TRBV6-5|.
CALIVLSGNTIYF
TGTGCCCTAATCGTTCTAAGTGGAAACACCATATATTTT
>TRBJ2-7|TRBD1|TRBV25-1|.
CASSEFKQGAHEQYF
TGTGCCAGCAGTGAATTTAAACAGGGGGCCCACGAGCAGTACTTC
>TRBJ2-3|.|TRBV9|.
CASSVRGPDTQYF
TGTGCCAGCAGCGTGAGAGGGCCAGATACGCAGTATTTT
>TRBJ1-2|.|TRBV4-3|.
CASSQDQYYGYPF
TGCGCCAGCAGCCAAGATCAGTACTATGGCTACCCCTTC
>TRBJ2-7|.|TRBV27|once
CASSTGNYEQYF
TGTGCCAGCAGTACGGGGAACTACGAGCAGTACTTC
>TRBJ2-3|.|TRBV5-1|.
CASSLVARAGGDTQSF
TGCGCCAGCAGCTTGGTAGCTAGGGCCGGGGGAGATACGCAGTCTTTT
>TRBJ2-7|.|TRBV2|.
CASSLDMGGVYEQYF
TGTGCCAGCAGCCTGGACATGGGGGGAGTTTACGAGCAGTACTTC
>TRBJ1-1|.|TRBV7-9|.
CASSLASGIFGMNTEAFF
TGTGCCAGCAGCTTAGCCTCAGGGATTTTTGGGATGAACACTGAAGCTTTCTTT
>TRBJ2-2|TRBD1|TRBV9|few
CASCRGGQGPDTGELFF
TGTGCCAGCTGTAGGGGGGGACAGGGCCCCGACACCGGGGAGCTGTTTTTT
>TRBJ2-3|.|TRBV5-1|few
CASSLDRASTDTQYF
TGCGCCAGCAGCTTGGACAGGGCTAGCACAGATACGCAGTATTTT
>TRBJ2-3|.|TRBV15|.
CATHARGGEDTQYF
TGTGCCACCCATGCGAGGGGGGGCGAAGATACGCAGTATTTT
>TRBJ2-7|TRBD2|TRBV5-1|.
CASSVSGDFYEQYF
TGCGCCAGCAGTGTTAGCGGGGATTTTTACGAGCAGTACTTC
>TRBJ2-5|.|TRBV5-1|.
CASSIGTLETQYF
TGCGCCAGCAGCATCGGGACACTTGAGACCCAGTACTTC
>TRBJ1-4|.|TRBV5-5|.
CASSPSLGGFGEKLFF
TGTGCCAGCAGCCCGAGTCTGGGGGGGTTTGGGGAAAAACTGTTTTTT
>TRBJ1-5|TRBD1|TRBV19|.
CASTGAYSNQPQHF
TGTGCCAGCACAGGGGCCTATAGCAATCAGCCCCAGCATTTT
>TRBJ1-1|.|TRBV2|.
CASSEARTPNTEAFF
TGTGCCAGCAGTGAAGCCCGGACACCGAACACTGAAGCTTTCTTT
>TRBJ1-3|.|TRBV14|.
CASSRLGPPSGNTIYF
TGTGCCAGCAGCCGTCTGGGGCCACCCTCTGGAAACACCATATATTTT
>TRBJ1-2|.|TRBV13|.
CASSLGPDKPNYGYTF
TGTGCCAGCAGCCTAGGCCCGGACAAACCAAACTATGGCTACACCTTC
>TRBJ2-5|TRBD2|TRBV5-1|few
CASRGRPGLAGGRETQYF
TGCGCCAGCAGGGGGAGACCGGGACTAGCGGGGGGGCGAGAGACCCAGTACTTC
>TRBJ1-1|.|TRBV12-5|.
CASGLPQEEAFF
TGTGCTAGTGGTCTTCCACAGGAAGAAGCTTTCTTT
>TRBJ1-2|TRBD1|TRBV2|.
CASSDTRQGSGYGYTF
TGTGCCAGCAGTGATACCAGACAGGGAAGCGGCTATGGCTACACCTTC
>TRBJ1-5|TRBD1|TRBV6-5|.
CASSYTGQGNQPQHF
TGTGCCAGCAGTTACACCGGACAGGGAAATCAGCCCCAGCATTTT
>TRBJ2-5|.|TRBV7-9|.
CASSSVYPDQETQYF
TGTGCCAGCAGCTCTGTTTATCCGGACCAAGAGACCCAGTACTTC
>TRBJ2-3|.|TRBV18|.
CASTPRPGVNTDTQYF
TGTGCCAGCACTCCCCGGCCGGGGGTTAACACAGATACGCAGTATTTT
>TRBJ1-2|.|TRBV5-1|.
CASSLVAGQVSYYGYPF
TGCGCCAGCAGCTTGGTGGCAGGGCAAGTTTCTTACTATGGCTACCCCTTC
>TRBJ1-1|.|TRBV11-2|.
CASSLAGVYRAFF
TGTGCCAGCAGCTTAGCAGGGGTATATCGAGCTTTCTTT
>TRBJ2-1|TRBD2|TRBV7-9|.
CASSFAPSGRQYEQFF
TGTGCCAGCAGCTTCGCCCCTAGCGGGAGACAATATGAGCAGTTCTTC
>TRBJ2-5|.|TRBV5-1|few
CASSFQSRRGGETQYF
TGCGCCAGCAGCTTCCAGAGTAGACGGGGAGGAGAGACCCAGTACTTC
>TRBJ2-4|.|TRBV4-1|.
CASSQGGENIQYF
TGCGCCAGCAGCCAAGGGGGGGAAAACATTCAGTACTTC
>TRBJ2-1|TRBD2|TRBV4-1|.
CASSLGTSGGGWLFF
TGCGCCAGCAGCCTCGGGACTAGCGGGGGAGGCTGGCTGTTCTTC
>TRBJ1-1|TRBD1|TRBV28|.
CASRDRGYSEAFF
TGTGCCAGCAGGGACAGGGGTTATTCTGAAGCTTTCTTT
>TRBJ2-3|.|TRBV6-5|.
CASTTGDLPLYF
TGTGCCAGCACCACCGGGGACTTGCCCCTCTATTTT
>TRBJ1-6|.|TRBV7-2|.
CASSSNNSPLHF
TGTGCCAGCAGCTCCAATAATTCACCCCTCCACTTT
>TRBJ2-1|TRBD1|TRBV19|.
CASSPGQGSYNEQFF
TGTGCCAGTAGTCCGGGACAGGGCTCCTACAATGAGCAGTTCTTC
>TRBJ2-7|.|TRBV5-6|.
CASSNNRVQYF
TGTGCCAGCAGCAACAACAGGGTACAGTACTTC
>TRBJ2-2|.|TRBV7-2|few
CASSLRAVSNTGELFF
TGTGCCAGCAGCTTACGAGCGGTCTCGAACACCGGGGAGCTGTTTTTT
>TRBJ1-2|.|TRBV30|.
CAWSRGPYGYTF
TGTGCCTGGTCCAGGGGTCCGTATGGCTACACCTTC
>TRBJ1-3|.|TRBV30|few
CAWSVRNWGVGSGNTIYF
TGTGCCTGGAGTGTACGTAACTGGGGGGTCGGCTCTGGAAACACCATATATTTT
>TRBJ2-3|.|TRBV15|.
CATSRDLRWSDTQYF
TGTGCCACCAGCAGAGATTTGAGGTGGTCAGATACGCAGTATTTT
>TRBJ2-7|TRBD2|TRBV4-3|.
CASSQDSGAGGYEQYF
TGCGCCAGCAGCCAAGATAGCGGGGCGGGCGGCTACGAGCAGTACTTC
>TRBJ2-7|TRBD2|TRBV11-2|.
CASSVSGSRRNSEQYF
TGTGCCAGCAGCGTTAGCGGGAGCCGAAGGAATAGCGAGCAGTACTTC
>TRBJ1-3|TRBD1|TRBV5-1|.
CASSTGTGDFHSGNTIYF
TGCGCCAGCAGCACCGGGACAGGAGACTTCCACTCTGGAAACACCATATATTTT
>TRBJ1-1|TRBD1|TRBV10-1|.
CATSRDRGNTEAFF
TGCGCCACCTCCCGGGACAGGGGAAACACTGAAGCTTTCTTT
>TRBJ1-1|TRBD1|TRBV27|.
CASSTWDRRHTEAFF
TGTGCCAGCAGTACATGGGACAGGAGACACACTGAAGCTTTCTTT
>TRBJ1-2|TRBD1|TRBV6-1|few
CASSGQGYGYTF
TGTGCCAGCAGCGGACAGGGCTATGGCTACACCTTC
>TRBJ2-7|TRBD1|TRBV30|.
CAWSPTGGWLVREQYF
TGTGCCTGGAGTCCAACAGGGGGGTGGTTGGTACGAGAGCAGTACTTC
>TRBJ2-7|.|TRBV29-1|.
CSVIAAYEQYF
TGCAGCGTTATAGCGGCCTACGAGCAGTACTTC
>TRBJ2-3|TRBD1|TRBV7-2|.
CASSLGAGGRIDTQYF
TGTGCCAGCAGCTTAGGCGCAGGGGGCAGGATAGATACGCAGTATTTT
>TRBJ1-5|.|TRBV2|.
CASSLRVGQPQHF
TGTGCCAGCAGTCTGAGGGTAGGTCAGCCCCAGCATTTT
>TRBJ2-7|TRBD2|TRBV18|.
CASSPSGAYEQYF
TGTGCCAGCTCACCAAGCGGGGCCTACGAGCAGTACTTC
>TRBJ2-7|.|TRBV28|few
CASSSVSYEQYF
TGTGCCAGCAGTTCTGTTTCCTACGAGCAGTACTTC
>TRBJ1-5|TRBD1|TRBV19|once
CASSITRTGNQPQHF
TGTGCCAGTAGTATAACTCGGACAGGGAATCAGCCCCAGCATTTT
>TRBJ1-5|.|TRBV27|.
CASRKGGTQNQPQNF
TGTGCCAGCAGGAAGGGAGGGACCCAAAATCAGCCCCAGAATTTT
>TRBJ1-2|TRBD1|TRBV9|few
CASSDQQGLGYGYTF
TGTGCCAGCAGCGACCAACAGGGGCTAGGCTATGGCTACACCTTC
>TRBJ1-5|.|TRBV6-9|.
CASSYPQGRWIGQPQHF
TGTGCCAGCAGTTATCCTCAGGGAAGGTGGATTGGTCAGCCCCAGCATTTT
>TRBJ1-2|TRBD1|TRBV5-1|.
CASSLEQGAVDGYPF
TGCGCCAGCAGCTTGGAACAGGGGGCGGTAGATGGCTACCCCTTC
>TRBJ2-2|.|TRBV9|few
CASSPRGSLGELFF
TGTGCCAGCAGCCCCCGGGGTTCTCTCGGGGAGCTGTTTTTT
>TRBJ2-3|.|TRBV30|once
CAWSPVVDTQYF
TGTGCCTGGAGCCCGGTTGTGGATACGCAGTATTTT